This is a list of T cell receptor beta chains from one sample in a study of blood T cell repertoires in COVID-19. Assay used: immunoSEQ multiplex PCR; TCRdb lists only in-frame clones, some missing. The sample has over 120,000 clones, roughly 88% seen once. The sequencing sample was made of peripheral blood. The receptors originated from a woman aged 50 to 65 with acute or convalescent COVID-19. Both conserved end residues are part of each CDR3. D genes are given only for firm matches. Where a row states a size, it is once, few, many or the class of an expanded clone; other rows omit it.

v_gene: TRBV5-1; d_gene: NA; j_gene: TRBJ2-3; abundance: NA; CDR3nt: TGCGCCAGCAGCCTGGAGTCCAGCGGGAGCACAGATACGCAGTATTTT; CDR3aa: CASSLESSGSTDTQYF
v_gene: TRBV28; d_gene: TRBD1; j_gene: TRBJ1-2; abundance: NA; CDR3nt: TGTGCCAGCACTCGGACAGGGGTCCTCCGGGTCTACACCTTC; CDR3aa: CASTRTGVLRVYTF
v_gene: TRBV9; d_gene: TRBD1; j_gene: TRBJ1-2; abundance: NA; CDR3nt: TGTGCCAGCAGCGTAGGTATCGGGACAGGCGTAGACTACGGCTACACCTTC; CDR3aa: CASSVGIGTGVDYGYTF
v_gene: TRBV21-1; d_gene: NA; j_gene: TRBJ2-1; abundance: NA; CDR3nt: TGTGCCAGCAGCAAGTGGGGGAACAGGGGAATCAATGAGCAGTTCTTC; CDR3aa: CASSKWGNRGINEQFF
v_gene: TRBV7-3; d_gene: NA; j_gene: TRBJ2-5; abundance: NA; CDR3nt: TGTGCCAGCAGCTTAGGAGGGAAAGAGACCCAGTACTTC; CDR3aa: CASSLGGKETQYF
v_gene: TRBV20-1; d_gene: TRBD1; j_gene: TRBJ1-1; abundance: NA; CDR3nt: TGCAGTGCCAGCAGGGGGCTCCGGGCTTTCTTT; CDR3aa: CSASRGLRAFF
v_gene: TRBV7-9; d_gene: TRBD2; j_gene: TRBJ2-5; abundance: NA; CDR3nt: TGTGCCAGCAGCAGAATAGCGGGGCCAGGGGAGACCCAGTACTTC; CDR3aa: CASSRIAGPGETQYF
v_gene: TRBV11-3; d_gene: NA; j_gene: TRBJ2-1; abundance: NA; CDR3nt: TGTGCCAGCGGTCGGGACTCCTACAATGAGCAGTTCTTC; CDR3aa: CASGRDSYNEQFF
v_gene: TRBV20-1; d_gene: NA; j_gene: TRBJ1-2; abundance: NA; CDR3nt: TGCAGTGCTACAGGGGACTATGGCTACACCTTC; CDR3aa: CSATGDYGYTF
v_gene: TRBV2; d_gene: NA; j_gene: TRBJ2-1; abundance: NA; CDR3nt: TGTGCCAGCACCACAGGACGCTATAGTGATGAGCAGTTCTTC; CDR3aa: CASTTGRYSDEQFF
v_gene: TRBV19; d_gene: NA; j_gene: TRBJ1-2; abundance: NA; CDR3nt: TGTGCCAGTACCCTGAAGGGGGACACCTCGAACTATGGCTACACCTTC; CDR3aa: CASTLKGDTSNYGYTF
v_gene: TRBV19; d_gene: NA; j_gene: TRBJ1-1; abundance: NA; CDR3nt: TGTGCCAGTAGTATGGAAGGGGGTAACACTGAAGCTTTCTTT; CDR3aa: CASSMEGGNTEAFF
v_gene: TRBV6-6; d_gene: TRBD1; j_gene: TRBJ1-5; abundance: NA; CDR3nt: TGTGCCAGCAGTTGGAGAGACAGGGGTGGCAATCAGCCCCAGCATTTT; CDR3aa: CASSWRDRGGNQPQHF
v_gene: TRBV4-2; d_gene: NA; j_gene: TRBJ2-7; abundance: few; CDR3nt: TGTGCCAGCAGCCAAGATACGGGGAGACTACCCGTATACGAGCAGTACTTC; CDR3aa: CASSQDTGRLPVYEQYF
v_gene: TRBV5-1; d_gene: NA; j_gene: TRBJ1-1; abundance: NA; CDR3nt: TGCGCCAGCAGCTTGGGGCCAGGGGCCACTGAAGCTTTCTTT; CDR3aa: CASSLGPGATEAFF
v_gene: TRBV24-1; d_gene: TRBD1; j_gene: TRBJ2-2; abundance: NA; CDR3nt: TGTGCCACCAGTCAGGGGGCCACCGGGGAGCTGTTTTTT; CDR3aa: CATSQGATGELFF
v_gene: TRBV18; d_gene: NA; j_gene: TRBJ2-2; abundance: NA; CDR3nt: TGTGCCAGCTCCCGGGGGACAGTGAACACCGGGGAGCTGTTTTTT; CDR3aa: CASSRGTVNTGELFF
v_gene: TRBV5-4; d_gene: TRBD1; j_gene: TRBJ2-1; abundance: NA; CDR3nt: TGTGCCAGCAGCACTCCGGGACAGGGTACACACAATGAGCAGTTCTTC; CDR3aa: CASSTPGQGTHNEQFF
v_gene: TRBV5-1; d_gene: NA; j_gene: TRBJ1-2; abundance: NA; CDR3nt: TGCGCCAGCGGGCTCCTTGCAGGGTATGGCTACACCTTC; CDR3aa: CASGLLAGYGYTF
v_gene: TRBV4-2; d_gene: NA; j_gene: TRBJ1-1; abundance: NA; CDR3nt: TGTGCCAGCAGCCAAGGGGGCGGATCGAACACTGAAGCTTTCTTT; CDR3aa: CASSQGGGSNTEAFF
v_gene: TRBV5-1; d_gene: TRBD1; j_gene: TRBJ2-7; abundance: NA; CDR3nt: TGCGCCAGCAGCTTGGAGGGACAGGGGGCGAGGGAGCAGTACTTC; CDR3aa: CASSLEGQGAREQYF
v_gene: TRBV7-9; d_gene: NA; j_gene: TRBJ2-5; abundance: NA; CDR3nt: TGTGCCAGCAGCTTAGTCGGCAGGGCCGCCGGCGAGACCCAGTACTTC; CDR3aa: CASSLVGRAAGETQYF
v_gene: TRBV6-5; d_gene: TRBD1; j_gene: TRBJ2-1; abundance: NA; CDR3nt: TGTGCCAGCAGTCCCCCCTGGGGACAGGGGCGGCAGTTCTTC; CDR3aa: CASSPPWGQGRQFF
v_gene: TRBV28; d_gene: TRBD1; j_gene: TRBJ1-1; abundance: NA; CDR3nt: TGTGCCAGCTTAGGACAGGGGCGAGAAGCTTTCTTT; CDR3aa: CASLGQGREAFF
v_gene: TRBV19; d_gene: TRBD1; j_gene: TRBJ2-7; abundance: NA; CDR3nt: TGTGCCAGTAGTCTTCCGGGACAGGGGTTCTACGAGCAGTACTTC; CDR3aa: CASSLPGQGFYEQYF
v_gene: TRBV5-6; d_gene: NA; j_gene: TRBJ2-5; abundance: once; CDR3nt: TGTGCCAGCAGCCCAACGGGGGTCCAAGAGACCCAGTACTTC; CDR3aa: CASSPTGVQETQYF
v_gene: TRBV5-4; d_gene: TRBD1; j_gene: TRBJ1-1; abundance: NA; CDR3nt: TGTGCCAGCAGCATAGACAGGGAGAGCACTGAAGCTTTCTTT; CDR3aa: CASSIDRESTEAFF
v_gene: TRBV29-1; d_gene: TRBD1; j_gene: TRBJ2-3; abundance: NA; CDR3nt: TGCAGCGTTGTGCAGGGGGGCACAGATACGCAGTATTTT; CDR3aa: CSVVQGGTDTQYF
v_gene: TRBV18; d_gene: TRBD2; j_gene: TRBJ2-1; abundance: NA; CDR3nt: TGTGCCAGCTTAAGAGGGGCTAGCGGGTCCAATGAGCAGTTCTTC; CDR3aa: CASLRGASGSNEQFF
v_gene: TRBV14; d_gene: NA; j_gene: TRBJ1-4; abundance: NA; CDR3nt: TGTGCCAGCAGCCAAAGCAGGGGAAGTAATGAAAAACTGTTTTTT; CDR3aa: CASSQSRGSNEKLFF
v_gene: TRBV6-1; d_gene: NA; j_gene: TRBJ1-5; abundance: NA; CDR3nt: TGTGCCAGCAGTGAAGGGTGGGGCTATCAGCCCCAGCATTTT; CDR3aa: CASSEGWGYQPQHF
v_gene: TRBV19; d_gene: TRBD1; j_gene: TRBJ2-7; abundance: NA; CDR3nt: TGTGCCAGTAGTATACGACAGGGTAGAGGCTACGAGCAGTACTTC; CDR3aa: CASSIRQGRGYEQYF
v_gene: TRBV14; d_gene: NA; j_gene: TRBJ2-5; abundance: NA; CDR3nt: TGTGCCAGCAGCCACCCGCGGGTAGCCCAAGAGACCCAGTACTTC; CDR3aa: CASSHPRVAQETQYF
v_gene: TRBV4-2; d_gene: NA; j_gene: TRBJ1-3; abundance: NA; CDR3nt: TGTGCCAGCAGCCAAGATCCCTTTGGAAACACCATATATTTT; CDR3aa: CASSQDPFGNTIYF
v_gene: TRBV6-5; d_gene: TRBD1; j_gene: TRBJ1-2; abundance: NA; CDR3nt: TGTGCCAGCAGCCCACAGGGGGTAGATGGCTACACCTTC; CDR3aa: CASSPQGVDGYTF
v_gene: TRBV19; d_gene: NA; j_gene: TRBJ1-5; abundance: NA; CDR3nt: TGTGCCAGTAGTATAGGACAGGTCAACTCCCAGCCCCAGCATTTT; CDR3aa: CASSIGQVNSQPQHF
v_gene: TRBV2; d_gene: TRBD2; j_gene: TRBJ2-1; abundance: NA; CDR3nt: TGTGCCAGCAGTGAACTACCCCTAGCGGGAGGCGTCCCCAATGAGCAGTTCTTC; CDR3aa: CASSELPLAGGVPNEQFF
v_gene: TRBV9; d_gene: TRBD1; j_gene: TRBJ1-1; abundance: NA; CDR3nt: TGTGCCAGCAGCGAACAGGGGGCGACCACTGAAGCTTTCTTT; CDR3aa: CASSEQGATTEAFF
v_gene: TRBV9; d_gene: TRBD1; j_gene: TRBJ1-5; abundance: NA; CDR3nt: TGTGCCAGCAGCGGATCAGGGGGAGGACAGCCCCAGCATTTT; CDR3aa: CASSGSGGGQPQHF
v_gene: TRBV4-1; d_gene: TRBD2; j_gene: TRBJ2-7; abundance: NA; CDR3nt: TGCGCCAGCAGCCAATCGGGACTAGCGGGGGGGAACGAGCAGTACTTC; CDR3aa: CASSQSGLAGGNEQYF
v_gene: TRBV9; d_gene: NA; j_gene: TRBJ2-5; abundance: NA; CDR3nt: TGTGCCAGCAGCCCCCGGACAGCCCAAGAGACCCAGTACTTC; CDR3aa: CASSPRTAQETQYF
v_gene: TRBV5-1; d_gene: NA; j_gene: TRBJ1-1; abundance: once; CDR3nt: TGCGCCAGCAGCCCGCAGGGAGGCACTGAAGCTTTCTTT; CDR3aa: CASSPQGGTEAFF
v_gene: TRBV6-5; d_gene: TRBD1; j_gene: TRBJ1-2; abundance: NA; CDR3nt: TGTGCCAGCAACCCACAGGGGAGCTATGGCTACACCTTC; CDR3aa: CASNPQGSYGYTF
v_gene: TRBV5-6; d_gene: TRBD1; j_gene: TRBJ2-2; abundance: NA; CDR3nt: TGTGCCAGCAGCGGAACAGGGGCCGGGGAGCTGTTTTTT; CDR3aa: CASSGTGAGELFF
v_gene: TRBV4-2; d_gene: NA; j_gene: TRBJ2-1; abundance: once; CDR3nt: TGTGCCAGCAGCCAAGATGCGGGCGGGACTTCATTGGATGAGCAGTTCTTC; CDR3aa: CASSQDAGGTSLDEQFF
v_gene: TRBV12-5; d_gene: NA; j_gene: TRBJ2-5; abundance: NA; CDR3nt: TGTGCTAGTGGTTTGGGCCTTGAGAGGGAGACCCAGTACTTC; CDR3aa: CASGLGLERETQYF
v_gene: TRBV15; d_gene: NA; j_gene: TRBJ1-5; abundance: NA; CDR3nt: TGTGCCACCAGCTCCCCGGGGCAGCCCCAGCATTTT; CDR3aa: CATSSPGQPQHF
v_gene: TRBV10-3; d_gene: TRBD1; j_gene: TRBJ1-1; abundance: NA; CDR3nt: TGTGCCATCTGGGACGACAGGGTAGGCGCTTTCTTT; CDR3aa: CAIWDDRVGAFF
v_gene: TRBV6-1; d_gene: TRBD1; j_gene: TRBJ1-4; abundance: NA; CDR3nt: TGTGCCAGCAGTGTCAGCCCGGGACAGGGGGCAACTAATGAAAAACTGTTTTTT; CDR3aa: CASSVSPGQGATNEKLFF